The subject of this entry is one T cell receptor (beta chain). The data derive from a study of blood T cell repertoires in COVID-19. Sequencing was performed with immunoSEQ multiplex PCR; in TCRdb, only in-frame clones are kept and a portion is missing. The sample holds under 300,000 clones, around 84% seen once. Germline loops: CDR1 MNHEY, CDR2 SVGAGI. Germline trimming cut 10 bases from V and 4 bases from J; bases unmatched to any gene: 4. The CDR3 sequence is 13 residues long. The genes are TRBV6-5 and TRBJ1-4; 9 bases map to TRBD1. This sequence was found in a woman in her 70s with active or convalescent COVID-19. Sequencing input: peripheral blood. CDR3 sequence: CAITGGHNEKLFF. In DNA form, the CDR3 reads TGTGCCATCACAGGGGGCCATAATGAAAAACTGTTTTTT.